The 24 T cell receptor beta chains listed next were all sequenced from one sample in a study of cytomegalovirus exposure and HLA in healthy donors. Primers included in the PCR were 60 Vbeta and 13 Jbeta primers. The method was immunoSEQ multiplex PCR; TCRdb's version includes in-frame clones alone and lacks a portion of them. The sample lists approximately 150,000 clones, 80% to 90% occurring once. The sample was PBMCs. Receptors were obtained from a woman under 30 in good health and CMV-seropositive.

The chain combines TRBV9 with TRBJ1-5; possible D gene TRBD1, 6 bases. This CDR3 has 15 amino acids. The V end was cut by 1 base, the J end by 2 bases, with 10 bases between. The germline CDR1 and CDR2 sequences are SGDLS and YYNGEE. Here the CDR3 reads CASSVSGAGNQPQHF. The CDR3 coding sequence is TGTGCCAGCAGCGTATCAGGGGCCGGCAATCAGCCCCAGCATTTT. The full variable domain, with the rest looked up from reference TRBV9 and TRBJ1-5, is DSGVTQTPKHLITATGQRVTLRCSPRSGDLSVYWYQQSLDQGLQFLIQYYNGEERAKGNILERFSAQQFPDLHSELNLSSLELGDSALYFCASSVSGAGNQPQHFGDGTRLSIL.

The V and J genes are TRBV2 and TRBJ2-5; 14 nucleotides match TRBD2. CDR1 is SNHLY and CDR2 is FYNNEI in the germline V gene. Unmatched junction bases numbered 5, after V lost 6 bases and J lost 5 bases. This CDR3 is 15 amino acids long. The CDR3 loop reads CASRQRTSGGETQYF. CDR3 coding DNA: TGTGCCAGCAGACAACGGACTAGCGGGGGGGAGACCCAGTACTTC.

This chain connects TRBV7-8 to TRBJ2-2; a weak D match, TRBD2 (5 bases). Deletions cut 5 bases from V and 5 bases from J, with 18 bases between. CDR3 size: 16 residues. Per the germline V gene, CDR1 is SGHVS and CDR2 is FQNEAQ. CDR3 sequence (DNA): TGTGCCAGCAGCCAAACGGGGTCCACGAGAACCGGGGAGCTGTTTTTT. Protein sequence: CASSQTGSTRTGELFF.

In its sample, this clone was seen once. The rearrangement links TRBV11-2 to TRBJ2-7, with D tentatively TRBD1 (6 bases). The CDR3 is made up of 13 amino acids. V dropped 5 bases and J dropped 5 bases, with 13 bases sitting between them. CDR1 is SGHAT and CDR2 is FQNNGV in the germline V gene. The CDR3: CASSPDRNNEQYF. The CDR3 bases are TGTGCCAGCAGCCCAGACAGGAACAACGAGCAGTACTTC.

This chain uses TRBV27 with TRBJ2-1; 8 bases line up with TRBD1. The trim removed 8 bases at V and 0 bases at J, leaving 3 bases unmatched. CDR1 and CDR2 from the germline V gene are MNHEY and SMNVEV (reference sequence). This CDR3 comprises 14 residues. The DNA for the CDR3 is TGTGCCAGCGGACAGGGCCTCTCCTACAATGAGCAGTTCTTC. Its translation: CASGQGLSYNEQFF.

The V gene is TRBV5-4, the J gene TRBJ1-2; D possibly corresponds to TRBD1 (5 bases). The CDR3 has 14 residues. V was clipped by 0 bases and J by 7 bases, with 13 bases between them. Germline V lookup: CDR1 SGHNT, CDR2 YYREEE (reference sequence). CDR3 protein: CASSLEPVQGGYTF. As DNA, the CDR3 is TGTGCCAGCAGCTTGGAACCGGTTCAGGGTGGCTACACCTTC.

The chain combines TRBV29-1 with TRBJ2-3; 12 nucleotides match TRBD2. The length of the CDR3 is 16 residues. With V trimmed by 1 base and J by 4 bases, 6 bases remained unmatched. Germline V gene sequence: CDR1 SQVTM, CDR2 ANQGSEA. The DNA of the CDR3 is TGCAGCGTTGAAGGCCCGACTAGCGGGGGCCCAGATACGCAGTATTTT. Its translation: CSVEGPTSGGPDTQYF.

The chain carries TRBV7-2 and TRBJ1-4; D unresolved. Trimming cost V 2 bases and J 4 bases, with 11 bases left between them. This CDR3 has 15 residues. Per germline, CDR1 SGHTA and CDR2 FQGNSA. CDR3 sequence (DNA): TGTGCCAGCAGCTTACGGGTGACGCTTAATGAAAAACTGTTTTTT. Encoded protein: CASSLRVTLNEKLFF.

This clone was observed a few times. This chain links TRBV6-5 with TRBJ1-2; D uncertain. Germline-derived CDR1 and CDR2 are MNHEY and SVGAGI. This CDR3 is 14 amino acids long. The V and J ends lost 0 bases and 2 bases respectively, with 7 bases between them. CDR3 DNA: TGTGCCAGCAGTTACTCCGACAAGAACTATGGCTACACCTTC. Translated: CASSYSDKNYGYTF.

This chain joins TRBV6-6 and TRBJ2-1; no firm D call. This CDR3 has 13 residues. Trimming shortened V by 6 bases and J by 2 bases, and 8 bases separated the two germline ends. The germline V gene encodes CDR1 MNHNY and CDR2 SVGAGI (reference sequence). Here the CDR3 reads CASSSLAYNEQFF. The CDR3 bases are TGTGCCAGCAGCTCACTGGCCTACAATGAGCAGTTCTTC.

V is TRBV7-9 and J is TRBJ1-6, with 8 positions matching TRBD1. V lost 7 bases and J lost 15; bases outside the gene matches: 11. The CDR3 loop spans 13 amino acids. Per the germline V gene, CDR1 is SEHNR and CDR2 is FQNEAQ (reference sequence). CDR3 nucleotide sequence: TGTGCCAGCACCCGCACGGGGACAGGACGCCTCCACTTT. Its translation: CASTRTGTGRLHF.

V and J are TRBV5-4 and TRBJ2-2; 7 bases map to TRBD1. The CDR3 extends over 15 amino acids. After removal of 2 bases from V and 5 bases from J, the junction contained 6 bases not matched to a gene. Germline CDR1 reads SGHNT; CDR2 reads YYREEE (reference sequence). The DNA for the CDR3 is TGTGCCAGCAGCTTCAGGGGGTCCGTGACCGGGGAGCTGTTTTTT. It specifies CASSFRGSVTGELFF.

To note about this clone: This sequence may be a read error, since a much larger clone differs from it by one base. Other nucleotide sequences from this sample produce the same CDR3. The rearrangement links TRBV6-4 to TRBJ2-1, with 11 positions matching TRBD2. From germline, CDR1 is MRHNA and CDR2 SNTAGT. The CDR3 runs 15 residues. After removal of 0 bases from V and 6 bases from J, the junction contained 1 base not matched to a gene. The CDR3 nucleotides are TGTGCCAGCAGTGACTCTAGCGGGGGGGCCAATGAGCAGTTCTTC. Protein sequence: CASSDSSGGANEQFF.

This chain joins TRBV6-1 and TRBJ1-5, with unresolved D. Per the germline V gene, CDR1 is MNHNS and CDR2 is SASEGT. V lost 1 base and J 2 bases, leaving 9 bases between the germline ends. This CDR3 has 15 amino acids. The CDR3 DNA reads TGTGCCAGCAGTGAAGGTTGGGGAGGCAATCAGCCCCAGCATTTT. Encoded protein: CASSEGWGGNQPQHF.

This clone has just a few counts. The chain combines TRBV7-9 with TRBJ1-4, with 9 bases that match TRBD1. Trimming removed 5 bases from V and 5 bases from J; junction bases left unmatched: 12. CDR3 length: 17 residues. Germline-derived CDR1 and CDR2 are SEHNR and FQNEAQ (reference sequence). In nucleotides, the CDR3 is TGTGCCAGCAGCGACACTCTAATACAGGGGGCGAATGAAAAACTGTTTTTT. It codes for CASSDTLIQGANEKLFF.

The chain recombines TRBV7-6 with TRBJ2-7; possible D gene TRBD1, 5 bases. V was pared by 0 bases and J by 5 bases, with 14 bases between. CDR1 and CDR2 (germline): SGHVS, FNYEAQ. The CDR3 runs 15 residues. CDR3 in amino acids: CASSLAFSGINEQYF. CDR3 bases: TGTGCCAGCAGCTTAGCGTTTTCAGGGATCAACGAGCAGTACTTC.

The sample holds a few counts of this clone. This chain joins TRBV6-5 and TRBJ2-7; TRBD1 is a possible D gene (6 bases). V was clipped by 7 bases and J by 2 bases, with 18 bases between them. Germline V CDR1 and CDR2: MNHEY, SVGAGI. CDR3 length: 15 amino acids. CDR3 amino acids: CASTTDRDKAYEQYF. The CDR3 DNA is TGTGCCAGCACCACCGACCGGGACAAAGCCTACGAGCAGTACTTC.

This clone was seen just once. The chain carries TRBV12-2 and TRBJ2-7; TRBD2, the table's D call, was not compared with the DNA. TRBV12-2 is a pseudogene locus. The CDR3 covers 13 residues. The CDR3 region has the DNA TGTGCAAGTCGCTTGAGAGAACCCTACGAGCAGTACTTC. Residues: CASRLREPYEQYF.

The CDR3 nucleotides read TGTGCCAGCAGTAAGAGGGGGATTCTCGTTGACGAGCAGTACTTC. Amino acids: CASSKRGILVDEQYF. The chain employs TRBV28 and TRBJ2-7; tentative D call: TRBD1 (6 bases). The CDR3 has 15 residues. Trimming cost V 5 bases and J 5 bases, with 19 bases left between them. The germline V gene has CDR1 MDHEN and CDR2 SYDVKM.

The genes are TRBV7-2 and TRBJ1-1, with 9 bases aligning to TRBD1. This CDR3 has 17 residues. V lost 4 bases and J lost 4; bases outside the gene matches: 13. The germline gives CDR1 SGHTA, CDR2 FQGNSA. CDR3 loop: CASSSSRDRVVGTEAFF. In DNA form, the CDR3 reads TGTGCCAGCAGCTCGTCCCGGGACAGGGTAGTCGGCACTGAAGCTTTCTTT.

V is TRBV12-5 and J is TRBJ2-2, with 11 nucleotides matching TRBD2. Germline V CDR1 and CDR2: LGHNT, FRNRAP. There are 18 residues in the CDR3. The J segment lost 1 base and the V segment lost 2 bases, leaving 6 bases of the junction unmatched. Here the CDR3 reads CASGLYPGTSGNTGELFF. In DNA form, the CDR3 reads TGTGCTAGTGGTTTGTACCCCGGGACTAGCGGGAACACCGGGGAGCTGTTTTTT.

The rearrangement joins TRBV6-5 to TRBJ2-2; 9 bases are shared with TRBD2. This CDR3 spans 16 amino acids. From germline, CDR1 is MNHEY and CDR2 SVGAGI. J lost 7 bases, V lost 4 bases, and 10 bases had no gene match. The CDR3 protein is CASSSRVAGVGGELFF. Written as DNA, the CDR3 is TGTGCCAGCAGTTCAAGAGTAGCGGGGGTCGGCGGGGAGCTGTTTTTT.

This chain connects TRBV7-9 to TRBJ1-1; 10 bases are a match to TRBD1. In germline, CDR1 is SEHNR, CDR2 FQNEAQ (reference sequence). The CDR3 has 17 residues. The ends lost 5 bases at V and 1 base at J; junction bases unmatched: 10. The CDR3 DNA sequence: TGTGCCAGCAGCGGGGGGACAGGGGAAAAGCGGAACACTGAAGCTTTCTTT. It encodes CASSGGTGEKRNTEAFF.

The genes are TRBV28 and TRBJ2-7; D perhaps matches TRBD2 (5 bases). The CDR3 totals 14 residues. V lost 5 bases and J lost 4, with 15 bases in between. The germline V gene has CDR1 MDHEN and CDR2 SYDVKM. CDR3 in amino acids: CASSHPRGSYEQYF. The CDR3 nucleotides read TGTGCCAGCAGTCACCCCCGAGGGAGTTACGAGCAGTACTTC.